This T cell receptor (beta chain) was profiled in a study of graft-versus-host responses after intestinal transplantation. The V gene's germline CDR1 is MNHEY and CDR2 SMNVEV (reference sequence). V shed 5 bases, J shed 8 bases, and the junction held 7 bases outside the gene matches. There are 13 residues in the CDR3. Some clones are missing from TCRdb's copy, which holds only in-frame ones; the method was immunoSEQ multiplex PCR. The repertoire holds some 11,000 clones, 30% to 40% seen once, with about 2% in the top ten. Each mixed lymphocyte reaction held about 200,000 CFSE-labeled responders and about 200,000 irradiated violet-dye-labeled stimulators. At the end of the reaction, proliferating CFSE-low CD3+CD4+ and CD3+CD8+ responders were sorted.

The V and J genes are TRBV27 and TRBJ1-2, with TRBD1 matching over 8 bases. The sequenced sample was alloreactive CD4+ T cells from a mixed lymphocyte reaction culture, obtained before transplantation. Subset here: CFSE-low proliferating T cells sorted from roughly 6-day pre-transplant mixed lymphocyte reaction (GvH or HvG direction). The TCR comes from a human patient who was an organ donor for intestinal transplantation. The CDR3 bases are TGTGCCAGCAGTCCTGGACAGGGACACGGCTACACCTTC. As protein: CASSPGQGHGYTF.